A selection of T cell receptor beta chains follows, all from one sample in a study of T cell responses to AZD1222 COVID-19 vaccine. The method was immunoSEQ multiplex PCR; TCRdb's version includes in-frame clones alone and lacks a portion of them. Here the sample spans over 150,000 clones, 88% being singletons. The starting material was peripheral blood, obtained 28 days after the second AZD1222 dose. Every receptor here comes from an adult who received the AZD1222 COVID-19 vaccine. The CDR3 runs from the conserved cysteine through the conserved F or W. D genes are given only for firm matches.

D	V	J	CDR3
NA	TRBV18	TRBJ2-5	CASSPVSSMETQYF
NA	TRBV7-6	TRBJ1-1	CASSLEKNTEAFF
NA	TRBV27	TRBJ2-1	CASSRTTGTYNEQFF
NA	TRBV20-1	TRBJ2-5	CSARADVTQYF
NA	TRBV4-3	TRBJ2-7	CASSPGVRGPAYEQYF
NA	TRBV7-9	TRBJ2-6	CASSFKVSGANVLTF
NA	TRBV5-6	TRBJ2-3	CASSPTLPTDTQYF
NA	TRBV7-9	TRBJ1-1	CASSRSGQNTEAFF
NA	TRBV12-3/TRBV12-4	TRBJ2-1	CVGGNEQFF
NA	TRBV6-2/TRBV6-3	TRBJ1-5	CASSYSRPGPQHF
NA	TRBV29-1	TRBJ1-2	CSVGWGLRGYGYTF
NA	TRBV27	TRBJ1-2	CASSFSPSDYGYTF
TRBD2	TRBV2	TRBJ2-5	CASSGGGSQETQYF
NA	TRBV30	TRBJ2-1	CAPGRGYNEQFF
NA	TRBV2	TRBJ2-7	CASSADRQPGYEQYF
TRBD1	TRBV3-1/TRBV3-2	TRBJ1-2	CASSPPGQGNYGYTF
TRBD1	TRBV27	TRBJ2-7	CASSLLGQGYEQYF
NA	TRBV18	TRBJ1-1	CASSPAVGTEAFF
NA	TRBV14	TRBJ2-3	CASSQRQRADTQYF
NA	TRBV20-1	TRBJ1-2	CSAQRDYGYTF
NA	TRBV5-1	TRBJ1-6	CASSPGENNSPLHF
TRBD2	TRBV4-1	TRBJ2-7	CASSLTPTGGYEQYF